This T cell receptor (beta chain) was captured in a study of T cell repertoires and HLA-DP antigens (dated by TCRdb to the late 2010s). In the study overall: The study used an in vitro model of CD4+ T cell alloreactivity in which transduced HeLa cells presented allogeneic HLA-DP. One alloantigen differed from self by one peptide-binding groove amino acid, whereas the other differed by ten, modelling structurally similar versus dissimilar alloantigens. Of the three donors, two were male and one was female, with ages ranging from the 18-to-29 band to the 60-to-69 band. The average DNA input was around 240 ng for sorted CD137+CD4+ samples versus roughly 1,100 ng for pre-culture CD4+ samples.

From its cysteine to its phenylalanine, the CDR3 spans 15 amino acids. Only the CDR3 region is kept as DNA, spanning 45 bases read in frame from base 1. Trimming removed 2 bases from V and 7 bases from J; the gene matches leave 7 bases unexplained. CDR1 and CDR2 were assigned from the germline V gene as SGDLS and YYNGEE. Untouched CD4+ T cells were isolated from Ficoll-separated PBMC through negative selection with magnetic beads, and an average purity of roughly 98% was reached. Magnetic beads were used to isolate untouched CD4+ T cells from Ficoll-separated PBMC, giving approximately 98% purity with negligible CD8+ contamination. Peripheral blood mononuclear cells were supplied by the buffy coats of three healthy blood donors, who served as the study donors. CMV seronegative status was shared by all three donors. The DNeasy Blood & Tissue Kit was used to extract genomic DNA. TCRB sequencing was performed on genomic DNA from sorted CD137+CD4+ cells and pre-culture CD4+ baseline samples from each subject.

TCRB CDR3 regions were amplified with the immunoSEQ multiplex PCR using forward primers for 54 TRBV segments and reverse primers for 13 TRBJ segments. Pre-culture CD4+ samples were sequenced at deep resolution, targeting some 220,000 T cell genomes. Amplicons were sequenced on an Illumina HiSeq System, producing 87 bp reads covering the CDR3. The original pipeline was this. PCR and sequencing errors in the reads were corrected, and alignment to IMGT reference sequences was used to define CDR3 regions. Synthetic template pools were used to estimate template counts and unique rearrangement counts. Clonality was calculated as 1 minus Pielou's evenness. The Daley-Smith estimator was used to estimate richness. Morisita's index was used to measure repertoire overlap. A clone counted as low-abundance if it appeared in cultured samples but went undetected in the pre-culture repertoire of the same donor. The table comes from immuneACCESS by way of TCRdb, which keeps in-frame sequences with V and J called. Part of the clones is missing from these tables; in studies checked, under half for an unresolved V gene and the rest for unknown reasons. Clone size and V and J calls were adopted from that table, with D and trimming inferred from the DNA. This sample comprises fewer than 95,000 clones, approximately 89% of them detected only once. The ten most abundant clones make up about 1.8% of the sample.

Notes on this clone: No cognate antigen has been identified for it. No much larger clone exists at a distance of one base, and base qualities are not known.

What the study reported, not specific to this receptor: Average cumulative frequency of clones undetected before culture was roughly 36% against one allele and 50% to 55% against the other. The study was limited by having just three donors, by relying on a non-physiological HeLa antigen-presenting system, and by using total CD4+ cells as responders. Separate analysis of naive and memory CD4+ repertoires was not performed. Sorted CD137+ cells showed similar clonality against both alloantigens, at approximately 0.36, which was much higher than the approximately 0.043 seen in pre-culture samples.

The sequence joins TRBV9 to TRBJ2-1; 9 central bases correspond to TRBD2. Specimen: CD4+ T cells from PBMCs. The receptor's source is a man over 45 in good health and CMV-seronegative. The sequence in DNA is TGTGCCAGCAGCGTGGCGGGAGGGCCCCGGAATGAGCAGTTCTTC. Its protein product is CASSVAGGPRNEQFF. Where the CDR3 stops, the reference TRBV9 and TRBJ2-1 genes take over; the full variable domain is DSGVTQTPKHLITATGQRVTLRCSPRSGDLSVYWYQQSLDQGLQFLIQYYNGEERAKGNILERFSAQQFPDLHSELNLSSLELGDSALYFCASSVAGGPRNEQFFGPGTRLTVL.